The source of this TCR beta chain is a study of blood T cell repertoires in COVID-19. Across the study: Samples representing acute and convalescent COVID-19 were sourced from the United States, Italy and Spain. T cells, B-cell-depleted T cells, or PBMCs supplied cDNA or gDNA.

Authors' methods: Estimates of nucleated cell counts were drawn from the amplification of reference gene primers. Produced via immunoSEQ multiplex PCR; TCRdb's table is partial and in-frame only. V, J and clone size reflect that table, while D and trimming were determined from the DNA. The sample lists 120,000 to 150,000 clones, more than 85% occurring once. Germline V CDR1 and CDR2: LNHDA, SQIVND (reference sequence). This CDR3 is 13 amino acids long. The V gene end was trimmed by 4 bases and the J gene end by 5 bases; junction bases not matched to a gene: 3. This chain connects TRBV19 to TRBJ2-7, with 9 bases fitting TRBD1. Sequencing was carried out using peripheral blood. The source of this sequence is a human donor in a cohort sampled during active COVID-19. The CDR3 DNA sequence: TGTGCCAGTAGTAGGACAGGGGTCCACGAGCAGTACTTC. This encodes CASSRTGVHEQYF.